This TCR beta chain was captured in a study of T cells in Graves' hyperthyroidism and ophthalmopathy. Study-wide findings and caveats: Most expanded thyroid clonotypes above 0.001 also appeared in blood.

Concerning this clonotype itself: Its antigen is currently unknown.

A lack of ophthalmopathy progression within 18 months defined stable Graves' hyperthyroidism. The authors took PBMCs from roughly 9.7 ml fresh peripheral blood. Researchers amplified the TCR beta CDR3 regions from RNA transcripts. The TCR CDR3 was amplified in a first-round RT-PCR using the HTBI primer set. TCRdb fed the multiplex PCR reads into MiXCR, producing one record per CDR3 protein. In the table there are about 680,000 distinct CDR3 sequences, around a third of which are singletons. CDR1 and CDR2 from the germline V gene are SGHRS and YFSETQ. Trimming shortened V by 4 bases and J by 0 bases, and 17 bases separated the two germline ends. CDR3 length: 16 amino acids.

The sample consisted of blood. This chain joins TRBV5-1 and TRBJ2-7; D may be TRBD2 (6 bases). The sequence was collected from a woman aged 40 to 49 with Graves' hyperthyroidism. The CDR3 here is CASSPFSGTGSYEQYF. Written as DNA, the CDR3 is TGCGCCAGCAGCCCCTTTTCCGGGACTGGCTCCTACGAGCAGTACTTC. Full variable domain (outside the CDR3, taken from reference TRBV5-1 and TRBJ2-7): KAGVTQTPRYLIKTRGQQVTLSCSPISGHRSVSWYQQTPGQGLQFLFEYFSETQRNKGNFPGRFSGRQFSNSRSEMNVSTLELGDSALYLCASSPFSGTGSYEQYFGPGTRLTVT.